This is a list of T cell receptor beta chains from one sample in a study of graft-versus-host responses after intestinal transplantation. The data were produced by immunoSEQ multiplex PCR, yet TCRdb's version contains in-frame clones alone and is incomplete. The sample has fewer than 55,000 clones, 85% to 95% seen once. The antigens for these receptors are not known. Sequencing used unstimulated CD8+ T cells sorted from spleen or lymph node cells, obtained before transplant. The receptors shown here come from a human donor who was the organ donor for an intestinal transplant. CDR3s include the opening cysteine and the closing phenylalanine or tryptophan.

>TRBV13|TRBJ2-6
CASSSEGGNVLTF
>TRBV9|TRBJ1-2
CASSWDGDYGYTF
>TRBV7-6|.
CASSPTGGGSYEQYF
>TRBV28|TRBJ1-1
CASSSPMYGQKNTEAFF
>TRBV29-1|TRBJ2-2
CSVEETSPTGELFF
>TRBV10-3|TRBJ1-1
CAISAGQGKITEAFF
>TRBV5-4|TRBJ1-2
CASRDRDYGYTF
>TRBV28|TRBJ1-5
CASSGRGPNQPQHF
>TRBV21-1|TRBJ1-6
CASSKVGAPLHF
>TRBV11-3|TRBJ1-4
CASSSPGTTNEKLFF
>TRBV4-2|TRBJ1-3
CASSQDSLPGNTIYF